This T cell receptor (beta chain) was documented in a study of glioma-infiltrating T cells after dendritic cell vaccination. Study summary: Three intradermal dendritic cell vaccine injections were given every two weeks.

About this clone itself: Its cognate antigen is unknown.

Specified time point: after dendritic cell vaccination, including at tumor progression/relapse. Using immunoSEQ multiplex PCR, the repertoire was profiled, and TCRdb retains in-frame clones only, with some absent. This sample has more than 45,000 clones, with about four fifths found just once. Study-level findings and limits: Higher pretreatment TIL content predicted longer progression-free time and survival.

The CDR3 is made up of 14 amino acids. Trimming shortened V by 5 bases and J by 1 base, and 11 bases separated the two germline ends. Germline V lookup: CDR1 LNHDA, CDR2 SQIVND (reference sequence). The sequenced sample was blood, obtained after dendritic cell vaccination. The chain employs TRBV19 and TRBJ1-1; no definite D call. The TCR was taken from a human donor with glioblastoma. This CDR3 is CASSPAGKNTEAFF. CDR3 sequence (DNA): TGTGCCAGTAGTCCCGCCGGGAAGAACACTGAAGCTTTCTTT. The variable domain in full, completed from reference TRBV19 and TRBJ1-1, reads DGGITQSPKYLFRKEGQNVTLSCEQNLNHDAMYWYRQDPGQGLRLIYYSQIVNDFQKGDIAEGYSVSREKKESFPLTVTSAQKNPTAFYLCASSPAGKNTEAFFGQGTRLTVV.